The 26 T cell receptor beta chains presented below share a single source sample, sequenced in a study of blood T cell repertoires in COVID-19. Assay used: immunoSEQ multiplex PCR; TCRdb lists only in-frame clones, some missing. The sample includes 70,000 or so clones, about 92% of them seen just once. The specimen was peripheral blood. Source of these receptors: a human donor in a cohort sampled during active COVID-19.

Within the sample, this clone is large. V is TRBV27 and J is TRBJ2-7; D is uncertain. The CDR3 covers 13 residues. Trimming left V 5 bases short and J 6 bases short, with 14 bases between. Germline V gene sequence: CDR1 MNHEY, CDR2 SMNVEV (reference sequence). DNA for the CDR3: TGTGCCAGCAGTGCGACGGTCGAGGCCGAGCAGTACTTC. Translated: CASSATVEAEQYF.

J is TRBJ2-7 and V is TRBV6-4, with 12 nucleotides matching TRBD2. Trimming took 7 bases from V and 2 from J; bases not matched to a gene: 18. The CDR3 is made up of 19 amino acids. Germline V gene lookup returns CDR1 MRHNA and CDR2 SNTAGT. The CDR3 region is CASIGLAGRKNLGTYEQYF. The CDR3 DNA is TGTGCCAGCATTGGACTAGCGGGAAGAAAAAATCTAGGCACCTACGAGCAGTACTTC.

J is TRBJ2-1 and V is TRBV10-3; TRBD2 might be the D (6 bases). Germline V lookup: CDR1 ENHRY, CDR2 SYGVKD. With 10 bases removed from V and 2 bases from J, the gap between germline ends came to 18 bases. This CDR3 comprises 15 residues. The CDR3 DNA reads TGTGCCACCTTAGTAGCGGAAGCAGCCTACAATGAGCAGTTCTTC. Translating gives CATLVAEAAYNEQFF.

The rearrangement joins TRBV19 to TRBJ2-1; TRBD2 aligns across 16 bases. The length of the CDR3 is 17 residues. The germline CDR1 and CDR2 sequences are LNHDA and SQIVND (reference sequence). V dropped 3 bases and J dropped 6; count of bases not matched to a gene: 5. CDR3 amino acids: CASSIRGLAGGGNEQFF. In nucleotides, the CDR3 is TGTGCCAGTAGTATTAGGGGACTAGCGGGAGGGGGCAATGAGCAGTTCTTC.

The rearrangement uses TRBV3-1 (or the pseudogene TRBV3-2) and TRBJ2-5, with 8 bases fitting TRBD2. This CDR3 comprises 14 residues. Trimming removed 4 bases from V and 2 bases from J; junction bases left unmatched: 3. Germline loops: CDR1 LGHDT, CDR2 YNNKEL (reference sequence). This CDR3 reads CASSPGGGQETQYF. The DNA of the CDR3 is TGTGCCAGCAGCCCCGGCGGGGGGCAAGAGACCCAGTACTTC.

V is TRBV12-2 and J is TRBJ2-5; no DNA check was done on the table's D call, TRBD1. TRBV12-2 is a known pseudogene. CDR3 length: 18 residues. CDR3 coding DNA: TGTGCAAGTCGCTTCCGTTGTGCCAGGGGTAGGTACCAAGAGACCCAGTACTTC. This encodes CASRFRCARGRYQETQYF.

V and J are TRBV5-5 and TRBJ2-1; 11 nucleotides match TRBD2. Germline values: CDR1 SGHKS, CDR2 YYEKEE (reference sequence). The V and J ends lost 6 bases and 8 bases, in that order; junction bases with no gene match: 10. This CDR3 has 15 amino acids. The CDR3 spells CASNILAGVIYEQFF. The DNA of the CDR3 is TGTGCCAGCAACATACTAGCGGGAGTCATATATGAGCAGTTCTTC.

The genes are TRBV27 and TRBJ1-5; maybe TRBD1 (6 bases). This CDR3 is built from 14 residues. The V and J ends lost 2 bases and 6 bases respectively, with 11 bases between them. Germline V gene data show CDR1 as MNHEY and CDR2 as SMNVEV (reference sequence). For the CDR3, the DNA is TGTGCCAGCAGTTTACGGGGGGCCGGTCAGCCCCAGCATTTT. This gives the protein CASSLRGAGQPQHF.

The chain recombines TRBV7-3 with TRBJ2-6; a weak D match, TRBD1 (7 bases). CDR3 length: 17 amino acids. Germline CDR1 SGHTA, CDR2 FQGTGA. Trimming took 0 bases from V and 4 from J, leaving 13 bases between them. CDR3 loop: CASSLTRQGGGANVLTF. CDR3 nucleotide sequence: TGTGCCAGCAGCTTAACTAGGCAGGGGGGCGGGGCCAACGTCCTGACTTTC.

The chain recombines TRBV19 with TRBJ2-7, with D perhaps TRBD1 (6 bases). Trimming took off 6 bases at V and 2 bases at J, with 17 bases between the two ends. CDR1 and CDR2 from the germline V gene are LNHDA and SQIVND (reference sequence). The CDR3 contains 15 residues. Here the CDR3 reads CASSHGQQKTYEQYF. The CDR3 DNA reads TGTGCCAGTAGCCACGGACAGCAGAAAACCTACGAGCAGTACTTC.

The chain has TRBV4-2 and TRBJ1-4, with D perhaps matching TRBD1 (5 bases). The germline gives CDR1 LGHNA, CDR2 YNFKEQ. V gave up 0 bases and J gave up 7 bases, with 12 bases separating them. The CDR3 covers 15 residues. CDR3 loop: CASSQEQGRTEKLFF. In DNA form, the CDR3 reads TGTGCCAGCAGCCAAGAGCAGGGTAGGACTGAAAAACTGTTTTTT.

The chain's CDR3 is CASSFQGARAEAFF. The DNA for the CDR3 is TGTGCCAGCAGCTTCCAGGGGGCGCGGGCTGAAGCTTTCTTT. The chain recombines TRBV7-9 with TRBJ1-1; 8 bases fit TRBD1. The junction had 6 bases not matched to a gene; V was cut back by 3 bases and J by 6 bases. CDR3 length: 14 amino acids. Germline-derived CDR1 and CDR2 are SEHNR and FQNEAQ (reference sequence).

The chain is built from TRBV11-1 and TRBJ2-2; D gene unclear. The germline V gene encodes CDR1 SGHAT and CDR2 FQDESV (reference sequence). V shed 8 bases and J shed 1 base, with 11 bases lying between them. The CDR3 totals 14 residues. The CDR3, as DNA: TGTGCCAGCTCGCGGAAAGGGAACACCGGGGAGCTGTTTTTT. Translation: CASSRKGNTGELFF.

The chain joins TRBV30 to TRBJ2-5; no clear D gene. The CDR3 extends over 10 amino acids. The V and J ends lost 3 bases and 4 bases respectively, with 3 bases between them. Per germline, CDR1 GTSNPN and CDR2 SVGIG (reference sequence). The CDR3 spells CAWRRETQYF. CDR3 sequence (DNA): TGTGCCTGGAGGAGAGAGACCCAGTACTTC. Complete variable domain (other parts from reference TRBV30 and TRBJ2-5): SQTIHQWPATLVQPVGSPLSLECTVEGTSNPNLYWYRQAAGRGLQLLFYSVGIGQISSEVPQNLSASRPQDRQFILSSKKLLLSDSGFYLCAWRRETQYFGPGTRLLVL.

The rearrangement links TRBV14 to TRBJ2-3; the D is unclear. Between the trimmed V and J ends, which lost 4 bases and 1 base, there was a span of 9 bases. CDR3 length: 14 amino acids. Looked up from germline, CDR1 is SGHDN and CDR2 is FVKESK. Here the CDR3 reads CASSPWSGTDTQYF. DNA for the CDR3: TGTGCCAGCAGCCCCTGGAGCGGCACAGATACGCAGTATTTT.

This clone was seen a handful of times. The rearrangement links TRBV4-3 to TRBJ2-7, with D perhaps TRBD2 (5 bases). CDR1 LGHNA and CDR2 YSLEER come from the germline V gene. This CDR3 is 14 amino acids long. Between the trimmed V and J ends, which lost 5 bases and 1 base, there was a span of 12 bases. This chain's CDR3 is CASSAGLGSYEQYF. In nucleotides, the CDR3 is TGCGCCAGCAGCGCGGGCCTAGGATCCTACGAGCAGTACTTC.

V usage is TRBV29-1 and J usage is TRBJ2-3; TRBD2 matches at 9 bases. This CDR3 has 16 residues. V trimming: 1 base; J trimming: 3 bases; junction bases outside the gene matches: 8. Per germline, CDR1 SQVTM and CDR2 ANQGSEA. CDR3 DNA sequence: TGCAGCGTTGAAGCAAGGCTAGCGGGAACTACAGATACGCAGTATTTT. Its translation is CSVEARLAGTTDTQYF.

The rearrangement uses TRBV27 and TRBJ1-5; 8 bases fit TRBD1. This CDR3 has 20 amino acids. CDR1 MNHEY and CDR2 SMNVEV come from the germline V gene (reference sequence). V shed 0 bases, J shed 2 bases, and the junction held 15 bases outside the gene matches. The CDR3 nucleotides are TGTGCCAGCAGTTTATCGCGGGAGGGACAGGATGGTTCGCGCAATCAGCCCCAGCATTTT. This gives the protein CASSLSREGQDGSRNQPQHF.

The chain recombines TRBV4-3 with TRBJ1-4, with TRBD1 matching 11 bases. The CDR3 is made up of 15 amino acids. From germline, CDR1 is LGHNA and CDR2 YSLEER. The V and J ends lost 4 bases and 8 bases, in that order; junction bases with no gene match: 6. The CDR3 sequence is CASSRGDRGGEKLFF. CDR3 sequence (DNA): TGCGCCAGCAGCCGAGGGGACAGGGGGGGGGAAAAACTGTTTTTT.

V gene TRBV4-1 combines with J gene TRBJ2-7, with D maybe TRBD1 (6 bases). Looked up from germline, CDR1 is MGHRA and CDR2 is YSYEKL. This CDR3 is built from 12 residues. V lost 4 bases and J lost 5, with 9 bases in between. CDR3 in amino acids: CASSRGGDEQYF. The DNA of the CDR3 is TGCGCCAGCAGCCGAGGGGGAGACGAGCAGTACTTC.

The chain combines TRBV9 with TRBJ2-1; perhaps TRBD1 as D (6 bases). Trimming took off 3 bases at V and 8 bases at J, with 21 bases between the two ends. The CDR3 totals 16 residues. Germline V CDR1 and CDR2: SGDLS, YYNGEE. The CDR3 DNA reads TGTGCCAGCAGCGGGGGAAACAGGGACGCTAAAGATGAGCAGTTCTTC. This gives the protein CASSGGNRDAKDEQFF.

CDR3 in amino acids: CASSEVARGAGYEQYF. Written as DNA, the CDR3 is TGTGCCAGCAGTGAAGTAGCTAGGGGCGCAGGTTACGAGCAGTACTTC. The V and J genes are TRBV6-1 and TRBJ2-7, with D possibly matching TRBD1 (5 bases). This CDR3 has 16 residues. CDR1 and CDR2 from the germline V gene are MNHNS and SASEGT. Trimming cost V 1 base and J 4 bases, with 17 bases left between them.

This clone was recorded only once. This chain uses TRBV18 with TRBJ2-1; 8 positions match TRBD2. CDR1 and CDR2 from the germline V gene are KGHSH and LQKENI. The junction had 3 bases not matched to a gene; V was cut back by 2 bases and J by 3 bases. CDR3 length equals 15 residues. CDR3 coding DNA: TGTGCCAGCTCACCAAGAAGCGGGAGCTACAATGAGCAGTTCTTC. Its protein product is CASSPRSGSYNEQFF.

As DNA, the CDR3 is TGTGCCAGCAGCCTTACTAGCGGGAGGGACATTCAGTACTTC. This codes for CASSLTSGRDIQYF. The chain uses TRBV4-2 and TRBJ2-4, with 13 bases fitting TRBD2. V lost 4 bases to trimming and J lost 8 bases; unmatched junction nucleotides: 2. Germline V gene data show CDR1 as LGHNA and CDR2 as YNFKEQ. The CDR3 contains 14 residues.

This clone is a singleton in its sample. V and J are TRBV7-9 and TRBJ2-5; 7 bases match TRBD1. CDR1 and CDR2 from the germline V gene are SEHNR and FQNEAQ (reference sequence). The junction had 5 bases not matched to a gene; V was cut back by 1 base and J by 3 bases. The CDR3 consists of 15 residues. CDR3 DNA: TGTGCCAGCAGCTTAGATGGGACAGTCGAAGAGACCCAGTACTTC. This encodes CASSLDGTVEETQYF.

CDR3: CASSLGPGLAGVSSSYEQYF. CDR3 coding DNA: TGTGCCAGCAGTTTAGGCCCGGGACTAGCGGGAGTATCGAGCTCCTACGAGCAGTACTTC. This rearrangement joins TRBV27 to TRBJ2-7, with TRBD2 matching 14 bases. V shed 2 bases, J shed 0 bases, and the junction held 12 bases outside the gene matches. In germline, CDR1 is MNHEY, CDR2 SMNVEV (reference sequence). This CDR3 comprises 20 residues.